Listed here are 25 T cell receptor beta chains from one sample, sequenced in a study of OX40 agonist ivuxolimab in advanced cancers. Method: immunoSEQ multiplex PCR; TCRdb's copy keeps in-frame clones and lacks some. The table shows tens of thousands of clones, with about 90% occurring only once. The material sequenced was CD4+ or CD8+ T cells sorted from blood, taken in a trial of the OX40 agonist ivuxolimab. The receptors stem from an adult with an advanced solid tumor such as melanoma, head and neck, liver or kidney cancer.

Only one count was recorded for this clone. V and J are TRBV19 and TRBJ2-3; no definite D call. CDR3 length: 13 residues. V shed 5 bases and J shed 2 bases, with 8 bases lying between them. Germline V gene sequence: CDR1 LNHDA, CDR2 SQIVND (reference sequence). The CDR3, as DNA: TGTGCCAGTAGTCCCCCGGACACAGATACGCAGTATTTT. Amino acids: CASSPPDTDTQYF.

The chain combines TRBV4-3 with TRBJ1-6, with a possible D match to TRBD1 (6 bases). Trimming took off 1 base at V and 6 bases at J, with 13 bases between the two ends. From germline, CDR1 is LGHNA and CDR2 YSLEER. CDR3 length equals 16 residues. The CDR3 DNA reads TGCGCCAGCAGCCAAGGAGGGGGGGGCGGTAATTCACCCCTCCACTTT. Protein product: CASSQGGGGGNSPLHF.

The rearrangement links TRBV29-1 to TRBJ2-2; the D is unclear. Between the trimmed V and J ends, which lost 2 bases and 5 bases, there was a span of 6 bases. This CDR3 has 12 amino acids. CDR1 is SQVTM and CDR2 is ANQGSEA in the germline V gene. Here the CDR3 reads CSVEKRTGELFF. CDR3 DNA: TGCAGCGTTGAAAAACGGACCGGGGAGCTGTTTTTT.

The V gene is TRBV11-2, the J gene TRBJ2-1; tentative D call: TRBD2 (6 bases). CDR3 length: 17 residues. V was clipped by 0 bases and J by 5 bases, with 17 bases between them. Per the germline V gene, CDR1 is SGHAT and CDR2 is FQNNGV. The CDR3 spells CASSLDMGTSYHNEQFF. The CDR3 DNA reads TGTGCCAGCAGCTTAGATATGGGAACTAGCTATCACAATGAGCAGTTCTTC.

This chain connects TRBV6-5 to TRBJ2-7, with 10 bases that match TRBD1. The J segment lost 6 bases and the V segment lost 4 bases, leaving 6 bases of the junction unmatched. The CDR3 contains 14 residues. Germline-derived CDR1 and CDR2 are MNHEY and SVGAGI. CDR3 region: CASSSRDRGIEQYF. The CDR3 coding sequence is TGTGCCAGCAGTTCCCGGGACAGGGGAATCGAGCAGTACTTC.

This clone was recorded only once. The rearrangement joins TRBV7-9 to TRBJ2-2, with D perhaps matching TRBD1 (6 bases). The length of the CDR3 is 17 residues. Trimming shortened V by 5 bases and J by 3 bases, and 19 bases separated the two germline ends. CDR1 SEHNR and CDR2 FQNEAQ come from the germline V gene (reference sequence). Here the CDR3 DNA reads TGTGCCAGCAGCCAGGGGCTGGGACCAGGGGACACCGGGGAGCTGTTTTTT. Translated, it gives CASSQGLGPGDTGELFF.

The sample holds a few counts of this clone. V usage is TRBV29-1 and J usage is TRBJ2-1; tentatively, D is TRBD2 (5 bases). CDR3 length equals 14 residues. Germline values: CDR1 SQVTM, CDR2 ANQGSEA. V dropped 6 bases and J dropped 6 bases, with 18 bases sitting between them. CDR3 bases: TGCAGCGTCCCAGTCCAGCGGTGGACCAATGAGCAGTTCTTC. It yields the protein CSVPVQRWTNEQFF.

CDR3 residues: CASSPHGGSYEQYF. The CDR3 DNA sequence: TGTGCCAGCAGCCCTCACGGGGGTTCCTACGAGCAGTACTTC. The rearrangement joins TRBV5-5 to TRBJ2-7; weak D call: TRBD2 (6 bases). V was cut by 4 bases and J by 1 base, with 12 bases left in between. Germline V lookup: CDR1 SGHKS, CDR2 YYEKEE (reference sequence). This CDR3 has 14 amino acids.

This clone occurred a few times. The CDR3 protein is CASSLWVTEAFF. CDR3 nucleotides: TGTGCCAGCAGCTTGTGGGTAACTGAAGCTTTCTTT. The V and J genes are TRBV5-6 and TRBJ1-1, with D uncertain. CDR1 and CDR2 (germline): SGHDT, YYEEEE. The CDR3 loop spans 12 amino acids. Trimming shortened V by 1 base and J by 5 bases, and 6 bases separated the two germline ends.

The chain couples TRBV28 to TRBJ2-7; tentatively, D is TRBD1 or TRBD2 (5 bases each). The CDR3 extends over 11 amino acids. V was clipped by 5 bases and J by 6 bases, with 8 bases between them. Germline-derived CDR1 and CDR2 are MDHEN and SYDVKM. The CDR3 sequence is CASSGGGEQYF. Written as DNA, the CDR3 is TGTGCCAGCAGTGGGGGTGGCGAGCAGTACTTC.

The chain employs TRBV29-1 and TRBJ1-1; D unresolved. Looked up from germline, CDR1 is SQVTM and CDR2 is ANQGSEA. Trimming left V 5 bases short and J 4 bases short, with 17 bases between. The CDR3 loop spans 14 amino acids. DNA for the CDR3: TGCAGCGTTTTCTGGGCCCGCCGGGGCACTGAAGCTTTCTTT. Encoded protein: CSVFWARRGTEAFF.

The CDR3 sequence is CASPGRPGVDEQFF. The DNA of the CDR3 is TGTGCCAGCCCCGGACGGCCGGGGGTTGATGAGCAGTTCTTC. This chain connects TRBV25-1 to TRBJ2-1, with D maybe TRBD2 (6 bases). CDR1 and CDR2 (germline): MGHDK, SYGVNS. V lost 8 bases to trimming and J lost 8 bases, with 19 bases between them. This CDR3 has 14 residues.

The CDR3 here is CASSLRKGTYNEQFF. The CDR3, as DNA: TGTGCCAGCAGCTTAAGGAAGGGAACTTACAATGAGCAGTTCTTC. This chain connects TRBV7-2 to TRBJ2-1; D uncertain. The germline V gene encodes CDR1 SGHTA and CDR2 FQGNSA. V was trimmed by 2 bases and J by 4 bases, leaving 12 bases between them. The CDR3 is made up of 15 amino acids. Full variable domain (outside the CDR3, taken from reference TRBV7-2 and TRBJ2-1): GAGVSQSPSNKVTEKGKDVELRCDPISGHTALYWYRQSLGQGLEFLIYFQGNSAPDKSGLPSDRFSAERTGGSVSTLTIQRTQQEDSAVYLCASSLRKGTYNEQFFGPGTRLTVL.

J is TRBJ2-1 and V is TRBV29-1; TRBD1 agrees at 8 bases. V was pared by 3 bases and J by 4 bases, with 5 bases of the junction left unmatched. Germline values: CDR1 SQVTM, CDR2 ANQGSEA. The CDR3 spans 14 residues. The CDR3 DNA is TGCAGCGTTGATGTGCAGGGGGCATACAATGAGCAGTTCTTC. It translates to CSVDVQGAYNEQFF.

The chain combines TRBV10-3 with TRBJ2-4; no clear D. CDR1 is ENHRY, CDR2 SYGVKD, per germline. V was clipped by 3 bases and J by 1 base, with 10 bases between them. This CDR3 is 15 amino acids long. In DNA, the CDR3 is TGTGCCATCAGTGACGGGCTGGAGGCCAAAAACATTCAGTACTTC. It translates to CAISDGLEAKNIQYF.

The chain uses TRBV27 and TRBJ2-1; 9 bases match TRBD2. This CDR3 has 15 amino acids. After removal of 3 bases from V and 7 bases from J, the junction contained 7 bases not matched to a gene. Germline values: CDR1 MNHEY, CDR2 SMNVEV (reference sequence). This chain's CDR3 is CASSLSSGSRNEQFF. Here the CDR3 DNA reads TGTGCCAGCAGTTTGAGTAGCGGGAGTCGGAATGAGCAGTTCTTC.

This clone was detected ten times or more. The chain combines TRBV9 with TRBJ2-7, with 8 bases identical to TRBD1. The CDR3 sequence is 16 residues long. The germline V gene encodes CDR1 SGDLS and CDR2 YYNGEE. J gave up 2 bases and V 0 bases, and 7 bases lay outside the gene matches. CDR3: CASSVGRDRRTYEQYF. The CDR3 DNA follows: TGTGCCAGCAGCGTAGGTCGGGACAGGAGAACCTACGAGCAGTACTTC. Using reference TRBV9 and TRBJ2-7 for the parts outside the CDR3, the full variable domain is DSGVTQTPKHLITATGQRVTLRCSPRSGDLSVYWYQQSLDQGLQFLIQYYNGEERAKGNILERFSAQQFPDLHSELNLSSLELGDSALYFCASSVGRDRRTYEQYFGPGTRLTVT.

On this clone itself: Sequence at one end of the junction differs from germline and may be a read error. The V and J genes are TRBV7-9 and TRBJ1-2; TRBD1 might be the D (5 bases). Germline V gene data show CDR1 as SEHNR and CDR2 as FQNEAQ (reference sequence). This CDR3 spans 15 amino acids. CDR3 nucleotides: TGTGCCAGCAGCCTAGCTGGACAAGCCCACTATGGCTACACCTTC. Residues: CASSLAGQAHYGYTF.

The chain uses TRBV10-3 and TRBJ1-4, with D unclear. This CDR3 is built from 13 residues. V was pared by 0 bases and J by 6 bases, with 5 bases between. Germline CDR1 and CDR2: ENHRY and SYGVKD. The CDR3 sequence is CAISESQHEKLFF. The CDR3 bases are TGTGCCATCAGTGAGTCGCAGCATGAAAAACTGTTTTTT.

This clone appeared a single time. The chain has TRBV7-9 and TRBJ2-3; 11 bases are a match to TRBD2. The CDR3 consists of 19 residues. J lost 3 bases, V lost 0 bases, and 11 bases had no gene match. The germline V gene encodes CDR1 SEHNR and CDR2 FQNEAQ (reference sequence). CDR3 residues: CASSLAMTSGNWITDTQYF. The CDR3 DNA sequence: TGTGCCAGCAGCTTAGCCATGACTAGCGGGAACTGGATAACAGATACGCAGTATTTT.

This chain connects TRBV23-1 to TRBJ2-1; 8 bases align to TRBD2. TRBV23-1 is given ORF status, its function remaining uncertain. The CDR3 is made up of 19 amino acids. V lost 0 bases and J lost 5; bases outside the gene matches: 15. The CDR3: CASSQSDPQRENSHNEQFF. DNA of the CDR3: TGCGCCAGCAGTCAATCGGATCCACAGCGGGAGAACTCTCACAATGAGCAGTTCTTC.

The CDR3 here is CASSIALGGAKETQYF. In nucleotides, the CDR3 is TGTGCCAGTAGTATAGCCCTAGGGGGCGCGAAGGAGACCCAGTACTTC. This chain connects TRBV19 to TRBJ2-5; TRBD1 matches at 7 bases. The CDR3 is 16 amino acids. Germline CDR1 LNHDA, CDR2 SQIVND (reference sequence). V dropped 1 base and J dropped 5; count of bases not matched to a gene: 10.

The rearrangement links TRBV19 to TRBJ2-2; D is uncertain. Trimming stripped 7 bases from V and 8 bases from J, with 20 bases between. The V gene's germline CDR1 is LNHDA and CDR2 SQIVND (reference sequence). CDR3 length: 15 amino acids. DNA for the CDR3: TGTGCCAGTATCTCCTGGGTAGGCGGCGTGGGGGAGCTGTTTTTT. Translated: CASISWVGGVGELFF.

The chain uses TRBV6-1 and TRBJ1-5; possibly TRBD1 for D (5 bases). This CDR3 region has 15 residues. The V end lost 2 bases, the J end lost 5 bases, and 13 bases lay between the germline ends. CDR1 and CDR2 from the germline V gene are MNHNS and SASEGT. The CDR3 reads CASSERRGSDQPQHF. CDR3 nucleotides: TGTGCCAGCAGTGAAAGAAGGGGCAGCGATCAGCCCCAGCATTTT.

As to this clone: One end of the junction varies from germline; a read error may be responsible. This rearrangement joins TRBV4-3 to TRBJ1-1, with D possibly being TRBD1 (6 bases). The CDR3 is made up of 16 amino acids. The germline CDR1 and CDR2 sequences are LGHNA and YSLEER. The CDR3 region has the DNA TGCGCCGGCAGCCAAGACCCCGGCAGGGGTGACACTGAAGCTTTCTTT. Encoded protein: CAGSQDPGRGDTEAFF.